Listed below are T cell receptor beta chains from one sample, sequenced in a study of blood T cell repertoires in COVID-19. Some clones are missing from TCRdb's copy, which holds only in-frame ones; the method was immunoSEQ multiplex PCR. The repertoire has roughly 340,000 clones, about 88% of them found once; the top ten carry approximately 7.4%. Sequenced sample: peripheral blood. The source of these receptors is a woman in her 70s with COVID-19, enrolled during active disease. CDR3s include the opening cysteine and the closing phenylalanine or tryptophan. Fields, in order: clone size, V gene, J gene, D gene, CDR3 DNA, CDR3 protein. A D gene is named only where the DNA matches it firmly. Clone size is shown for a subset of rows, as once, few, many or a class of expanded clone.

clone size: NA
V gene: TRBV5-1
J gene: TRBJ2-1
D gene: TRBD1
CDR3 DNA: TGCGCCAGCAGCTCAGGGGACAGGGGTACCTACAATGAGCAGTTCTTC
CDR3 protein: CASSSGDRGTYNEQFF

clone size: NA
V gene: TRBV27
J gene: TRBJ1-2
D gene: TRBD1
CDR3 DNA: TGTGCCAGCAGTTTTACCTGGGACAGGGGGAACTATGGCTACACCTTC
CDR3 protein: CASSFTWDRGNYGYTF

clone size: NA
V gene: TRBV7-9
J gene: TRBJ2-4
D gene: TRBD1
CDR3 DNA: TGTGCCAGCAGCCCTACTAGATTTGGACAGGGCACCAAAAACATTCAGTACTTC
CDR3 protein: CASSPTRFGQGTKNIQYF

clone size: NA
V gene: TRBV19
J gene: TRBJ1-1
D gene: TRBD1
CDR3 DNA: TGTGCCAGTAGTATACAGGGGGCGAACACTGAAGCTTTCTTT
CDR3 protein: CASSIQGANTEAFF

clone size: NA
V gene: TRBV3-1/TRBV3-2
J gene: TRBJ1-6
D gene: TRBD1
CDR3 DNA: TGTGCCAGCAGCCAATACAGGGGGCCCAATTCACCCCTCCACTTT
CDR3 protein: CASSQYRGPNSPLHF

clone size: few
V gene: TRBV12-3/TRBV12-4
J gene: TRBJ2-7
D gene: TRBD2
CDR3 DNA: TGTGCCAGCAGCCCAGCGGGGTATCGCGAGCAGTACTTC
CDR3 protein: CASSPAGYREQYF

clone size: NA
V gene: TRBV18
J gene: TRBJ2-3
D gene: TRBD1
CDR3 DNA: TGTGCCAGCTACGCGGGACAGGGAGCAGATACGCAGTATTTT
CDR3 protein: CASYAGQGADTQYF

clone size: NA
V gene: TRBV5-1
J gene: TRBJ1-1
D gene: NA
CDR3 DNA: TGCGCCAGCAGCTTGGACCAGGGGCACACTGAAGCTTTCTTT
CDR3 protein: CASSLDQGHTEAFF

clone size: NA
V gene: TRBV12-1
J gene: TRBJ1-1
D gene: NA
CDR3 DNA: TGTGCCAGCAGCCCAGGGGACAGGGGGTTCGGTGAGACTGAAGCTTTCTTT
CDR3 protein: CASSPGDRGFGETEAFF

clone size: NA
V gene: TRBV11-2
J gene: TRBJ1-2
D gene: NA
CDR3 DNA: TGTGCCAGCAGCTCAGGGTATATGGGCTACACCTTC
CDR3 protein: CASSSGYMGYTF

clone size: NA
V gene: TRBV7-2
J gene: TRBJ1-4
D gene: NA
CDR3 DNA: TGTGCCAGCCGACAGGAGGTTAATGAAAAACTGTTTTTT
CDR3 protein: CASRQEVNEKLFF

clone size: NA
V gene: TRBV28
J gene: TRBJ1-2
D gene: TRBD1
CDR3 DNA: TGTGCCAGCAGTTCGCCCCAACAGGGGGTCGGCGGCTACACCTTC
CDR3 protein: CASSSPQQGVGGYTF

clone size: NA
V gene: TRBV6-1
J gene: TRBJ1-2
D gene: NA
CDR3 DNA: TGTGCCAGCAGTGACAGAAACTATGGCTACACCTTC
CDR3 protein: CASSDRNYGYTF

clone size: NA
V gene: TRBV6-5
J gene: TRBJ1-2
D gene: NA
CDR3 DNA: TGTGCCAGCAGTCGGGACTTAAGCCCGACAGGCTACACCTTC
CDR3 protein: CASSRDLSPTGYTF

clone size: NA
V gene: TRBV7-3
J gene: TRBJ2-3
D gene: NA
CDR3 DNA: TGTGCCAGCAGCCCCCACGCGTCTTCCGGGGATACGCAGTATTTT
CDR3 protein: CASSPHASSGDTQYF

clone size: NA
V gene: TRBV9
J gene: TRBJ2-3
D gene: TRBD2
CDR3 DNA: TGTGCCAGCAGCGTAGGGACTAGCGGGGGAGATACGCAGTATTTT
CDR3 protein: CASSVGTSGGDTQYF

clone size: few
V gene: TRBV7-2
J gene: TRBJ2-7
D gene: TRBD2
CDR3 DNA: TGTGCCAGCAGCTCGCCTAGCGGGGGGGCCAGCGAGCAGTACTTC
CDR3 protein: CASSSPSGGASEQYF

clone size: NA
V gene: TRBV9
J gene: TRBJ2-5
D gene: TRBD1
CDR3 DNA: TGTGCCAGCAGCGTAGGCGCAGGGGGCGGTGGTGAGACCCAGTACTTC
CDR3 protein: CASSVGAGGGGETQYF

clone size: NA
V gene: TRBV23-1
J gene: TRBJ1-4
D gene: NA
CDR3 DNA: TGCGCCAGCAGACAGACCCTCACTAATGAAAAACTGTTTTTT
CDR3 protein: CASRQTLTNEKLFF

clone size: NA
V gene: TRBV6-5
J gene: TRBJ1-2
D gene: TRBD1
CDR3 DNA: TGTGCCAGCAGTCTATGGGACGGGACAGCCTATGGCTACACCTTC
CDR3 protein: CASSLWDGTAYGYTF

clone size: NA
V gene: TRBV18
J gene: TRBJ2-5
D gene: TRBD2
CDR3 DNA: TGTGCCAGCTCACCAAGGAGGAGCGGGGGGCTCCAAGAGACCCAGTACTTC
CDR3 protein: CASSPRRSGGLQETQYF

clone size: NA
V gene: TRBV3-1/TRBV3-2
J gene: TRBJ2-6
D gene: NA
CDR3 DNA: TGTGCCAGCAGCCATACGGGGACTGGGGCCAACGTCCTGACTTTC
CDR3 protein: CASSHTGTGANVLTF

clone size: NA
V gene: TRBV5-3
J gene: TRBJ1-6
D gene: NA
CDR3 DNA: TGTGCCAGAAGCCCGCCCGGTTGGGAGGGGACCTATAATTCACCCCTCCACTTT
CDR3 protein: CARSPPGWEGTYNSPLHF

clone size: few
V gene: TRBV2
J gene: TRBJ1-4
D gene: TRBD1
CDR3 DNA: TGTGCCAGCAGCGACAGGGAAGACGAAAAACTGTTTTTT
CDR3 protein: CASSDREDEKLFF

clone size: NA
V gene: TRBV7-7
J gene: TRBJ2-3
D gene: TRBD2
CDR3 DNA: TGTGCCAGCAGCCCCTCTAGCGGGGGGGCCGGGGATACGCAGTATTTT
CDR3 protein: CASSPSSGGAGDTQYF

clone size: NA
V gene: TRBV23-1
J gene: TRBJ2-2
D gene: NA
CDR3 DNA: TGCGCCAGCAGTCAACAACTAGCCAGGATGTTTTTT
CDR3 protein: CASSQQLARMFF

clone size: once
V gene: TRBV6-5
J gene: TRBJ1-1
D gene: TRBD1
CDR3 DNA: TGTGCCAGCAGAATGGACAGGGGGGTGAACACTGAAGCTTTCTTT
CDR3 protein: CASRMDRGVNTEAFF

clone size: NA
V gene: TRBV10-3
J gene: TRBJ2-7
D gene: TRBD1
CDR3 DNA: TGTGCCATCAGTGAGCCTGGACAGGGTACCTACGAGCAGTACTTC
CDR3 protein: CAISEPGQGTYEQYF

clone size: NA
V gene: TRBV2
J gene: TRBJ1-2
D gene: NA
CDR3 DNA: TGTGCCAGCAGTGAATCCGCGGAAACGCTCTATGGCTACACCTTC
CDR3 protein: CASSESAETLYGYTF

clone size: NA
V gene: TRBV5-1
J gene: TRBJ2-2
D gene: TRBD2
CDR3 DNA: TGCGCCAGTGCACGACTAGCGGGGGACTACACCGGGGAGCTGTTTTTT
CDR3 protein: CASARLAGDYTGELFF

clone size: once
V gene: TRBV5-1
J gene: TRBJ2-5
D gene: TRBD2
CDR3 DNA: TGCGCCAGCAGCTTGGGCGGGGGGTTGGAGACCCAGTACTTC
CDR3 protein: CASSLGGGLETQYF

clone size: NA
V gene: TRBV7-9
J gene: TRBJ1-2
D gene: NA
CDR3 DNA: TGTGCCAGCAGCCCGTCAGGGCCCTATGGCTACACCTTC
CDR3 protein: CASSPSGPYGYTF

clone size: NA
V gene: TRBV29-1
J gene: TRBJ1-1
D gene: TRBD1
CDR3 DNA: TGCAGCGTGCACGCGACAGGGGATGGAACTGAAGCTTTCTTT
CDR3 protein: CSVHATGDGTEAFF

clone size: NA
V gene: TRBV4-1
J gene: TRBJ2-1
D gene: TRBD2
CDR3 DNA: TGCGCCAGCAGCCAAGAGCGGGGGGGCCTTTCCGAGCAGTTCTTC
CDR3 protein: CASSQERGGLSEQFF

clone size: NA
V gene: TRBV7-9
J gene: TRBJ1-2
D gene: TRBD1
CDR3 DNA: TGTGCCAGCAGCCAAGGACAGGGGGCTCTAAACTATGGCTACACCTTC
CDR3 protein: CASSQGQGALNYGYTF